This T cell receptor beta chain was captured in a study of Graves' ophthalmopathy and Graves' hyperthyroidism. CDR3 length equals 16 residues. Germline loops: CDR1 MNHEY, CDR2 SVGAGI. Trimming left V 2 bases short and J 8 bases short, with 18 bases between. The TCR beta CDR3 regions underwent amplification from RNA transcripts. HTBI primers primed a first-round RT-PCR, and a second-round multiplex PCR followed. TCRdb reprocessed the multiplex PCR reads via MiXCR and lists one record per CDR3 protein. Of almost 750,000 distinct CDR3 sequences in the sample, 40% were seen once. The sample taken for sequencing was peripheral blood. The sequence came from an adult man with Graves' ophthalmopathy. This chain uses TRBV6-5 with TRBJ1-4; weak D call: TRBD1 (5 bases). CDR3 in amino acids: CASSYSRGPRWEKLFF. As DNA, the CDR3 is TGTGCCAGCAGTTACAGCCGGGGCCCTAGGTGGGAAAAACTGTTTTTT.